This is a list of T cell receptor beta chains from one sample in a study of beta chain features in type 1 diabetes. Profiling relied on immunoSEQ multiplex PCR, and the TCRdb table lists in-frame clones only, not all of them. The data contain hundreds of thousands of clones, about 63% of them singletons. Sequenced sample: naive CD4+ T cells from blood. These receptors all stem from a man under 40 in good health. CDR3s include the opening cysteine and the closing phenylalanine or tryptophan. Fields, in order: V gene, D gene, clone size, J gene, CDR3 protein, CDR3 DNA. The D gene is left open where the match is weak. Clone size is shown for a subset of rows, as once, few, many or a class of expanded clone.

>TRBV10-2|.|.|TRBJ1-6
CASREIPGDSPLHF
TGCGCCAGCAGAGAAATTCCAGGGGATTCACCCCTCCACTTT
>TRBV10-3|.|few|TRBJ2-1
CAIRVRQDNEQFF
TGTGCCATCAGAGTGAGACAGGACAATGAGCAGTTCTTC
>TRBV25-1|.|.|TRBJ2-1
CASSVTYSEQFF
TGTGCCAGCAGTGTAACTTACTCAGAGCAGTTCTTC
>TRBV30|TRBD1|.|TRBJ1-6
CAWSVTGVDNSPLHF
TGTGCCTGGAGTGTAACAGGGGTTGATAATTCACCCCTCCACTTT
>TRBV19|TRBD2|.|TRBJ2-7
CATSTTSGSYEQYF
TGTGCCACCTCAACAACTAGCGGGAGCTACGAGCAGTACTTC
>TRBV29-1|TRBD1|few|TRBJ2-1
CSVAQGGRGEQFF
TGCAGCGTTGCACAAGGGGGCAGGGGTGAGCAGTTCTTC
>TRBV15|.|.|TRBJ2-1
CATSRERFQNNEQFF
TGTGCCACCAGCAGAGAGCGGTTTCAAAATAATGAGCAGTTCTTC
>TRBV30|TRBD1|few|TRBJ1-2
CAWSNAQTGPTGYTF
TGTGCCTGGAGCAACGCCCAGACAGGGCCGACTGGCTACACCTTC
>TRBV30|.|few|TRBJ1-5
CAWSDSQRFQPQHF
TGTGCCTGGAGCGATTCACAGCGATTTCAGCCCCAGCATTTT
>TRBV9|TRBD2|.|TRBJ2-5
CASSVGTSGGRETQYF
TGTGCCAGCAGCGTAGGGACTAGCGGGGGCCGGGAGACCCAGTACTTC
>TRBV29-1|TRBD1|.|TRBJ2-6
CSVNEQGTGANVLTF
TGCAGCGTAAACGAACAGGGGACTGGGGCCAACGTCCTGACTTTC
>TRBV25-1|TRBD1|few|TRBJ2-5
CASSKPRDRGLETQYF
TGTGCCAGCAGTAAACCCCGGGACAGGGGGCTGGAGACCCAGTACTTC
>TRBV29-1|.|few|TRBJ2-3
CSVEGGGRSTDTQYF
TGCAGCGTTGAAGGTGGAGGGAGGAGCACAGATACGCAGTATTTT
>TRBV7-7|TRBD1|.|TRBJ2-5
CASSTDRAETQYF
TGTGCCAGCAGCACCGACAGGGCTGAGACCCAGTACTTC
>TRBV5-4|TRBD1|.|TRBJ1-2
CASSTPSTGNYGYTF
TGTGCCAGCAGCACGCCCTCGACAGGGAACTATGGCTACACCTTC
>TRBV9|.|.|TRBJ1-4
CASSVTGSSEKLFF
TGTGCCAGCAGCGTAACAGGGAGTAGTGAAAAACTGTTTTTT
>TRBV30|.|.|TRBJ2-7
CAWSVYLLTDEQYF
TGTGCCTGGAGTGTTTACTTACTAACGGATGAGCAGTACTTC
>TRBV6-6|TRBD1|.|TRBJ2-3
CASTPSGTGNKDTQYF
TGTGCCAGCACCCCCTCCGGGACAGGGAACAAGGATACGCAGTATTTT
>TRBV5-6|TRBD2|.|TRBJ2-5
CASSLLVAGGETQYF
TGTGCCAGCAGCTTGCTGGTAGCGGGAGGGGAGACCCAGTACTTC
>TRBV6-6|TRBD1|few|TRBJ2-1
CASSTGTGFRNEQFF
TGTGCCAGCAGTACGGGGACAGGGTTTAGGAATGAGCAGTTCTTC
>TRBV6-6|TRBD2|.|TRBJ2-1
CASSAAGDYNEQFF
TGTGCCAGCAGTGCAGCGGGGGATTACAATGAGCAGTTCTTC
>TRBV29-1|.|.|TRBJ2-3
CSVHRERGPDTQYF
TGCAGCGTGCACCGGGAGAGGGGACCAGATACGCAGTATTTT
>TRBV9|TRBD2|.|TRBJ2-1
CASSPTSGSYNEQFF
TGTGCCAGCAGCCCTACTAGCGGCTCCTACAATGAGCAGTTCTTC
>TRBV4-1|.|.|TRBJ1-1
CASSRTRNTEAFF
TGCGCCAGCAGCCGAACAAGGAACACTGAAGCTTTCTTT
>TRBV30|.|few|TRBJ1-1
CAATRTTNTEAFF
TGTGCCGCAACGCGGACAACGAACACTGAAGCTTTCTTT
>TRBV5-1|.|once|TRBJ2-7
CASSLAPGLSYEQYF
TGCGCCAGCAGCTTGGCTCCGGGACTGTCCTACGAGCAGTACTTC
>TRBV9|TRBD1|.|TRBJ2-1
CASSVGQGTHNEQFF
TGTGCCAGCAGCGTAGGACAGGGGACCCACAATGAGCAGTTCTTC
>TRBV10-3|.|.|TRBJ2-5
CATSSRVGETQYF
TGTGCCACTTCCTCCAGGGTTGGTGAGACCCAGTACTTC
>TRBV11-2|TRBD2|.|TRBJ2-1
CASSFWTSGSHEQFF
TGTGCCAGCAGCTTTTGGACTAGCGGGAGCCATGAGCAGTTCTTC